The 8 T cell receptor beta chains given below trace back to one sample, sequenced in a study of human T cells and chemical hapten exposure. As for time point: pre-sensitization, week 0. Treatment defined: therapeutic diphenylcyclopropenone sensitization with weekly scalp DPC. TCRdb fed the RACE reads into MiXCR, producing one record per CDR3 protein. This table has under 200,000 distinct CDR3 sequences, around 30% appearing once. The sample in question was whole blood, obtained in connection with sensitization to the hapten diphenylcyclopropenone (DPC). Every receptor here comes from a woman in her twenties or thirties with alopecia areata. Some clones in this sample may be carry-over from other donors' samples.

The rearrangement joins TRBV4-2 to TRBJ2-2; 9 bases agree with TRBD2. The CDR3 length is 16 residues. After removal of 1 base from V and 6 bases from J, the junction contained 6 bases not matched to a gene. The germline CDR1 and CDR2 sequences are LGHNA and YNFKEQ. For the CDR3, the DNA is TGTGCCAGCAGCCAAGCTCGCGGGGGGGCCGCCGGGGAGCTGTTTTTT. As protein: CASSQARGGAAGELFF.

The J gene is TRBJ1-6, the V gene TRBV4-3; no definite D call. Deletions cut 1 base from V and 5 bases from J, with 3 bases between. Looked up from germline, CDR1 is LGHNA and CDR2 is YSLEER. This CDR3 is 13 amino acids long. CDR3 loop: CASSQVDNSPLHF. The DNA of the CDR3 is TGCGCCAGCAGCCAAGTGGATAATTCACCCCTCCACTTT.

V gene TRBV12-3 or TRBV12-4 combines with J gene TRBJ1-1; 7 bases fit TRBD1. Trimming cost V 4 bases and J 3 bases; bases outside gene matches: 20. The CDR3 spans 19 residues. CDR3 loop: CASSWIQGPFRGTDTEAFF. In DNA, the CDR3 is TGTGCCAGCAGTTGGATACAGGGGCCCTTTCGGGGGACGGACACTGAAGCTTTCTTT.

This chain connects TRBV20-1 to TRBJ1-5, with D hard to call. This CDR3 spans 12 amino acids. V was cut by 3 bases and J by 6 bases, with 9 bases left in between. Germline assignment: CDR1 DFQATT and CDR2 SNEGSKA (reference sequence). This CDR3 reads CSASVGSQPQHF. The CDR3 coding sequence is TGCAGTGCTAGTGTGGGCTCTCAGCCCCAGCATTTT.

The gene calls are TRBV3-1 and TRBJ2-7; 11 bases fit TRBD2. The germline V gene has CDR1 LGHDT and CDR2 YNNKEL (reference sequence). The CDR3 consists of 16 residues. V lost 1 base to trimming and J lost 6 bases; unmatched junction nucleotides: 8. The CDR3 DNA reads TGTGCCAGCAGCCAAGGAGGAACTAGCGGGGGATCCGAGCAGTACTTC. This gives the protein CASSQGGTSGGSEQYF.

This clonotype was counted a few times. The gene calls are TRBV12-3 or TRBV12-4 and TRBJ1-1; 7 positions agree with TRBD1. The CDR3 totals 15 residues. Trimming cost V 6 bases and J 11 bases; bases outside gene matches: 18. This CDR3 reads CASSPAQGTAGGAFF. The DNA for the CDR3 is TGTGCCAGCAGCCCAGCCCAAGGGACAGCTGGAGGGGCTTTCTTT.

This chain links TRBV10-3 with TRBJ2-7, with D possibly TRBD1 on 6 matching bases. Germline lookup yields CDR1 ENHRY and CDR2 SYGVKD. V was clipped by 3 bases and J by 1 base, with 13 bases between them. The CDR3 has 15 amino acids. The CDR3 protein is CAISESGHRSYEQYF. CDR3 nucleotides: TGTGCCATCAGTGAATCGGGACATAGATCCTACGAGCAGTACTTC.

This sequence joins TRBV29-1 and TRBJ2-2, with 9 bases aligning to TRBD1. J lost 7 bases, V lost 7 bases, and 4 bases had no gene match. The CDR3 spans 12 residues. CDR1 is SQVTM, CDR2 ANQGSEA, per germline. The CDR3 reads CSADRGGGELFF. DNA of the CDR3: TGCAGCGCGGACAGGGGTGGCGGGGAGCTGTTTTTT.